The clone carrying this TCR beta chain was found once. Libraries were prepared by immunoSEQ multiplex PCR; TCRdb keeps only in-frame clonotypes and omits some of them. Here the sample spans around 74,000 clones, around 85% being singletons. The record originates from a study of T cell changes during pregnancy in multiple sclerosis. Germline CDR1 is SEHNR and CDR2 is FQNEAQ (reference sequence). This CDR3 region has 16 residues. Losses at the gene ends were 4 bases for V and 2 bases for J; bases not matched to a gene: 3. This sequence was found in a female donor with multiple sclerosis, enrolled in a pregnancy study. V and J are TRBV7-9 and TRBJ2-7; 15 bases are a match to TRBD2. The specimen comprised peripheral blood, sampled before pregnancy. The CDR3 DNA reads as TGTGCCAGCAGCTGGACTAGCGGGAGGGCGGCCTACGAGCAGTACTTC. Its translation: CASSWTSGRAAYEQYF.